This TCR beta chain was obtained from a study of blood T cell repertoires in COVID-19. Study at large: From T cells, B-cell-depleted T cells, or PBMCs came the material, which was cDNA or gDNA.

As handled by the study authors: Nucleated cell number was recorded as an estimate derived from reference gene primer amplification. Repertoires were generated with immunoSEQ multiplex PCR, while TCRdb's copy carries only in-frame clones and drops some. V and J calls and clone size follow that table, whereas D and trimming were derived from the DNA. The data contain some 110,000 clones, roughly 88% of them singletons. V dropped 0 bases and J dropped 6; count of bases not matched to a gene: 4. Germline V gene lookup returns CDR1 SGDLS and CDR2 YYNGEE. This CDR3 has 15 residues. This TCR was recovered from a man aged 35 to 55 with acute or convalescent COVID-19. The sample comprised peripheral blood. The chain recombines TRBV9 with TRBJ1-4, with 8 bases fitting TRBD1. Here the CDR3 reads CASSVGQGAYEKLFF. CDR3 DNA sequence: TGTGCCAGCAGCGTAGGGCAGGGGGCATATGAAAAACTGTTTTTT.